A selection of T cell receptor beta chains follows, all from one sample in a study of blood T cell repertoires in COVID-19. This table comes from immunoSEQ multiplex PCR, and its TCRdb copy is limited to in-frame clones, with some not included. The table shows 200,000 to 250,000 clones, with roughly 80% occurring only once. The source material was peripheral blood. These receptors were taken from a woman in her sixties or seventies with acute or convalescent COVID-19. CDR3s include the opening cysteine and the closing phenylalanine or tryptophan. A D gene is named only where the DNA matches it firmly. Clone sizes are given selectively: once, few, many, or a class where the clone is expanded.

J gene: TRBJ1-5
clone size: NA
D gene: NA
V gene: TRBV3-1/TRBV3-2
CDR3 protein: CASSWGTGGTQHF
CDR3 DNA: TGTGCCAGCAGCTGGGGCACCGGGGGGACCCAGCATTTT

J gene: TRBJ2-7
clone size: NA
D gene: TRBD2
V gene: TRBV7-2
CDR3 protein: CASSPTSGWAYEQYF
CDR3 DNA: TGTGCCAGCAGCCCGACTAGCGGGTGGGCCTACGAGCAGTACTTC

J gene: TRBJ1-5
clone size: NA
D gene: NA
V gene: TRBV19
CDR3 protein: CASSQGGGGQPQHF
CDR3 DNA: TGTGCCAGTAGTCAAGGGGGTGGAGGTCAGCCCCAGCATTTT

J gene: TRBJ1-5
clone size: NA
D gene: TRBD1
V gene: TRBV10-1
CDR3 protein: CASSWTGQPQHF
CDR3 DNA: TGCGCCAGCAGTTGGACAGGTCAGCCCCAGCATTTT

J gene: TRBJ2-1
clone size: NA
D gene: NA
V gene: TRBV18
CDR3 protein: CASSPPFRRNEQFF
CDR3 DNA: TGTGCCAGCTCACCACCCTTCAGGCGCAATGAGCAGTTCTTC

J gene: TRBJ1-3
clone size: NA
D gene: NA
V gene: TRBV13
CDR3 protein: CASSLGRLSGNTIYF
CDR3 DNA: TGTGCCAGCAGCTTAGGTAGACTGTCTGGAAACACCATATATTTT

J gene: TRBJ2-6
clone size: NA
D gene: TRBD1
V gene: TRBV7-9
CDR3 protein: CASSSTGAGANVLTF
CDR3 DNA: TGTGCCAGCAGTTCCACAGGGGCTGGGGCCAACGTCCTGACTTTC

J gene: TRBJ2-7
clone size: NA
D gene: TRBD2
V gene: TRBV28
CDR3 protein: CASSLSGRAGDEQYF
CDR3 DNA: TGTGCCAGCAGTCTTAGCGGGAGGGCCGGGGACGAGCAGTACTTC

J gene: TRBJ2-3
clone size: NA
D gene: NA
V gene: TRBV27
CDR3 protein: CASSLSTGTDTQYF
CDR3 DNA: TGTGCCAGCAGTTTAAGTACTGGCACAGATACGCAGTATTTT

J gene: TRBJ2-7
clone size: few
D gene: TRBD2
V gene: TRBV18
CDR3 protein: CASSPPVGAGDFYEQYF
CDR3 DNA: TGTGCCAGCTCACCACCGGTCGGCGCGGGAGATTTCTACGAGCAGTACTTC

J gene: TRBJ1-2
clone size: NA
D gene: NA
V gene: TRBV5-4
CDR3 protein: CASSFERGFDYGYTF
CDR3 DNA: TGTGCCAGCAGCTTTGAAAGGGGCTTCGACTATGGCTACACCTTC

J gene: TRBJ1-5
clone size: NA
D gene: NA
V gene: TRBV7-2
CDR3 protein: CASSLDRGSNQPQHF
CDR3 DNA: TGTGCCAGCAGCTTAGATAGGGGTAGCAATCAGCCCCAGCATTTT

J gene: TRBJ1-1
clone size: NA
D gene: TRBD1
V gene: TRBV29-1
CDR3 protein: CSVDRVNTEAFF
CDR3 DNA: TGCAGCGTAGACAGGGTGAACACTGAAGCTTTCTTT

J gene: TRBJ2-5
clone size: NA
D gene: NA
V gene: TRBV30
CDR3 protein: CAWSDLGGGTGETQYF
CDR3 DNA: TGTGCCTGGAGTGACCTAGGAGGGGGCACGGGGGAGACCCAGTACTTC

J gene: TRBJ1-2
clone size: NA
D gene: TRBD1
V gene: TRBV6-5
CDR3 protein: CASSPVEDRNSGYTF
CDR3 DNA: TGTGCCAGCAGTCCCGTGGAGGACAGGAACTCTGGCTACACCTTC

J gene: TRBJ1-3
clone size: NA
D gene: NA
V gene: TRBV30
CDR3 protein: CAWRGASSGNTIYF
CDR3 DNA: TGTGCCTGGAGAGGGGCCTCCTCTGGAAACACCATATATTTT

J gene: TRBJ1-4
clone size: once
D gene: NA
V gene: TRBV19
CDR3 protein: CGIYGGPGNEKLFF
CDR3 DNA: TGTGGGATTTACGGGGGGCCGGGTAATGAAAAACTGTTTTTT